A single sample gave rise to the 26 T cell receptor beta chains below, sequenced in a study of blood T cell repertoires in COVID-19. Here immunoSEQ multiplex PCR was the method, and the copy in TCRdb shows in-frame clones only, minus some. The table records around 240,000 clones, approximately 80% of them present only once. The source material was peripheral blood. These receptors originate from a woman aged 50 to 60 with acute or convalescent COVID-19.

This chain connects TRBV12-3 or TRBV12-4 to TRBJ1-1; 7 nucleotides agree with TRBD1. CDR3 size: 12 residues. V shed 4 bases, J shed 5 bases, and the junction held 1 base outside the gene matches. The CDR3 loop reads CASSSTGTEAFF. The CDR3 DNA reads TGTGCCAGCAGTTCGACAGGGACTGAAGCTTTCTTT.

There are a few counts of this clone. The chain is built from TRBV2 and TRBJ2-3, with D possibly matching TRBD2 (5 bases). The CDR3 is 12 amino acids. Per the germline V gene, CDR1 is SNHLY and CDR2 is FYNNEI. V dropped 7 bases and J dropped 6 bases, with 11 bases sitting between them. This CDR3 reads CASTATGDTQYF. The DNA of the CDR3 is TGTGCCAGCACCGCAACGGGGGATACGCAGTATTTT.

The chain is built from TRBV6-1 and TRBJ2-3; 8 nucleotides match TRBD2. J lost 5 bases, V lost 2 bases, and 9 bases had no gene match. CDR1 and CDR2 (germline): MNHNS, SASEGT. This CDR3 has 16 amino acids. The CDR3 region has the DNA TGTGCCAGCAGTGAATTGGGACTAGTGTTGAGAGATACGCAGTATTTT. This sequence encodes CASSELGLVLRDTQYF.

This clone was picked up one time. The chain recombines TRBV27 with TRBJ2-5, with TRBD2 matching over 16 bases. The ends lost 4 bases at V and 4 bases at J; junction bases unmatched: 9. Germline V gene data show CDR1 as MNHEY and CDR2 as SMNVEV (reference sequence). The CDR3 covers 18 residues. The CDR3 reads CASSSGTSGGVDPETQYF. Written as DNA, the CDR3 is TGTGCCAGCAGTTCCGGGACTAGCGGGGGGGTTGACCCAGAGACCCAGTACTTC.

The chain joins TRBV3-1 (or the pseudogene TRBV3-2) to TRBJ2-1; D remains unclear. Germline values: CDR1 LGHDT, CDR2 YNNKEL (reference sequence). The CDR3 spans 15 residues. V shed 3 bases and J shed 0 bases, with 9 bases lying between them. The CDR3 spells CASSQTASSYNEQFF. The CDR3 DNA is TGTGCCAGCAGCCAGACCGCTAGCTCCTACAATGAGCAGTTCTTC.

This chain connects TRBV3-1 (or the pseudogene TRBV3-2) to TRBJ2-1; D remains ambiguous. Germline CDR1 LGHDT, CDR2 YNNKEL (reference sequence). V shed 1 base and J shed 4 bases, with 8 bases lying between them. This CDR3 has 14 residues. The CDR3 spells CASSQAGQYNEQFF. For the CDR3, the DNA is TGTGCCAGCAGCCAAGCTGGCCAATACAATGAGCAGTTCTTC.

The chain combines TRBV5-4 with TRBJ1-4; 8 bases agree with TRBD1. This CDR3 region has 16 residues. Per germline, CDR1 SGHNT and CDR2 YYREEE (reference sequence). V lost 4 bases to trimming and J lost 2 bases; unmatched junction nucleotides: 7. The CDR3 DNA reads as TGTGCCAGCAGCAGAACAGGGGGTGGGACTAATGAAAAACTGTTTTTT. Translating gives CASSRTGGGTNEKLFF.

In regard to this clone: Compared with germline, one end of the junction differs, possibly owing to a read error. This CDR3 is CASSPHGVQGYEQFF. Here the CDR3 DNA reads TGTGCTAGCAGCCCCCACGGCGTACAGGGCTATGAGCAGTTCTTC. The V call is TRBV7-7, the J call TRBJ2-1, with D perhaps matching TRBD1 (6 bases). Germline V gives CDR1 SSHAT, CDR2 FNYEAQ (reference sequence). This CDR3 region has 15 residues.

The rearrangement joins TRBV19 to TRBJ1-4; 10 bases fit TRBD1. Trimming removed 6 bases from V and 12 bases from J; junction bases left unmatched: 7. The length of the CDR3 is 13 residues. Germline V gene sequence: CDR1 LNHDA, CDR2 SQIVND (reference sequence). The CDR3 nucleotides read TGTGCCAGTAGGGGACAGGGGAGATCGGAACTGTTTTTT. It is translated as CASRGQGRSELFF.

This chain links TRBV18 with TRBJ2-3; 12 bases align to TRBD2. Germline trimming cut 5 bases from V and 2 bases from J; bases unmatched to any gene: 5. Germline V CDR1 and CDR2: KGHSH, LQKENI. The CDR3 totals 16 residues. The CDR3 sequence: CASSERTSGVTDTQYF. The CDR3 coding sequence is TGTGCCAGCTCAGAGCGGACTAGCGGGGTCACAGATACGCAGTATTTT.

This chain links TRBV5-1 with TRBJ2-7; 9 nucleotides align to TRBD1. Germline V gives CDR1 SGHRS, CDR2 YFSETQ. V lost 3 bases and J lost 6; bases outside the gene matches: 4. There are 13 residues in the CDR3. Here the CDR3 reads CASSYGTGREQYF. In DNA form, the CDR3 reads TGCGCCAGCAGCTACGGGACAGGGCGCGAGCAGTACTTC.

This clone was seen just once. The genes are TRBV7-8 and TRBJ1-6; TRBD1 might be the D (5 bases). The CDR3 length is 15 residues. V was cut by 6 bases and J by 7 bases, with 16 bases left in between. The germline V gene has CDR1 SGHVS and CDR2 FQNEAQ. Written as DNA, the CDR3 is TGTGCCAGCAGACCGGACACAGGTTGGAATTCACCCCTCCACTTT. It codes for CASRPDTGWNSPLHF.

The chain joins TRBV2 to TRBJ2-5, with D perhaps matching TRBD1 (6 bases). V was trimmed by 3 bases and J by 4 bases, leaving 9 bases between them. CDR3 length: 13 residues. Germline CDR1 and CDR2: SNHLY and FYNNEI. The CDR3 coding sequence is TGTGCCAGCAGTGACTTGGGGGCAGAGACCCAGTACTTC. Its protein is CASSDLGAETQYF. Full variable domain (remainder filled in from reference TRBV2 and TRBJ2-5): EPEVTQTPSHQVTQMGQEVILRCVPISNHLYFYWYRQILGQKVEFLVSFYNNEISEKSEIFDDQFSVERPDGSNFTLKIRSTKLEDSAMYFCASSDLGAETQYFGPGTRLLVL.

The chain recombines TRBV3-1 (or the pseudogene TRBV3-2) with TRBJ2-5; tentative D call: TRBD1 (5 bases). The germline V gene encodes CDR1 LGHDT and CDR2 YNNKEL (reference sequence). Trimming shortened V by 1 base and J by 0 bases, and 15 bases separated the two germline ends. The CDR3 totals 17 residues. DNA for the CDR3: TGTGCCAGCAGCCAAGGATTTCCAGGGAAATACCAAGAGACCCAGTACTTC. It is translated as CASSQGFPGKYQETQYF.

The chain recombines TRBV6-5 with TRBJ1-6, with D possibly TRBD1 on 6 matching bases. From germline, CDR1 is MNHEY and CDR2 SVGAGI. Trimming removed 8 bases at V and 6 bases at J, with 11 bases between. This CDR3 comprises 13 residues. CDR3 amino acids: CASFRTVNSPLHF. Written as DNA, the CDR3 is TGTGCCAGCTTCCGGACAGTTAATTCACCCCTCCACTTT.

CDR3 nucleotides: TGTGCCAGCAGCTTGGGACTAGCGGCCTACGAGCAGTACTTC. Encoded protein: CASSLGLAAYEQYF. The chain joins TRBV4-2 to TRBJ2-7; 11 positions agree with TRBD2. This CDR3 has 14 amino acids. Looked up from germline, CDR1 is LGHNA and CDR2 is YNFKEQ. V shed 5 bases and J 2 bases; nucleotides not matched to a gene: 2.

The V and J genes are TRBV5-4 and TRBJ2-3; perhaps TRBD2 as D (6 bases). Trimming stripped 3 bases from V and 4 bases from J, with 12 bases between. The CDR3 has 14 amino acids. Per germline, CDR1 SGHNT and CDR2 YYREEE (reference sequence). CDR3 protein: CASSWAGPPDTQYF. For the CDR3, the DNA is TGTGCCAGCAGCTGGGCGGGGCCTCCAGATACGCAGTATTTT.

This chain connects TRBV7-2 to TRBJ2-3, with a possible D match to TRBD2 (6 bases). Trimming took off 5 bases at V and 4 bases at J, with 16 bases between the two ends. Germline V gives CDR1 SGHTA, CDR2 FQGNSA. The CDR3 runs 15 residues. DNA of the CDR3: TGTGCCAGCAGCGCTGCGGGGATTTCCCCAGATACGCAGTATTTT. It encodes CASSAAGISPDTQYF.

J is TRBJ2-7 and V is TRBV29-1; a possible D gene is TRBD1 (6 bases). Germline-derived CDR1 and CDR2 are SQVTM and ANQGSEA. The CDR3 length is 12 residues. Trimming cost V 3 bases and J 2 bases, with 8 bases left between them. CDR3 in DNA: TGCAGCGTTGATACAGGGACCTACGAGCAGTACTTC. This sequence encodes CSVDTGTYEQYF.

This chain connects TRBV7-3 to TRBJ1-4; no reliable D call. CDR1 is SGHTA, CDR2 FQGTGA, per germline. V lost 5 bases to trimming and J lost 3 bases, with 7 bases between them. The length of the CDR3 is 13 residues. The CDR3: CASSPGSNEKLFF. Written as DNA, the CDR3 is TGTGCCAGCAGCCCCGGGTCTAATGAAAAACTGTTTTTT.

The rearrangement joins TRBV24-1 to TRBJ1-1; the D is unclear. CDR1 KGHDR and CDR2 SFDVKD come from the germline V gene. CDR3 length equals 13 residues. V dropped 3 bases and J dropped 0 bases, with 4 bases sitting between them. CDR3 nucleotide sequence: TGTGCCACCAGTGATCCCATGAACACTGAAGCTTTCTTT. It encodes CATSDPMNTEAFF.

The V and J genes are TRBV7-8 and TRBJ1-2; TRBD1 matches 9 bases. The CDR3 is made up of 14 amino acids. CDR1 is SGHVS, CDR2 FQNEAQ, per germline. V gave up 6 bases and J gave up 4 bases; unmatched junction bases: 6. The CDR3 DNA reads TGTGCCAGCAGTCGAGGGACAGGGACCTATGGCTACACCTTC. Encoded protein: CASSRGTGTYGYTF.

V usage is TRBV7-9 and J usage is TRBJ2-3; D perhaps matches TRBD1 (5 bases). The CDR3 totals 16 residues. Trimming left V 5 bases short and J 4 bases short, with 19 bases between. Germline CDR1 SEHNR, CDR2 FQNEAQ (reference sequence). The CDR3 loop is CASSPTRKTVPDTQYF. In DNA, the CDR3 is TGTGCCAGCAGCCCTACCCGGAAGACAGTCCCAGATACGCAGTATTTT.

The chain recombines TRBV19 with TRBJ1-4, with 7 bases that match TRBD1. With 5 bases clipped from V and 0 bases from J, the junction kept 6 bases outside the gene matches. This CDR3 has 16 residues. From germline, CDR1 is LNHDA and CDR2 SQIVND (reference sequence). The CDR3 sequence: CASSRRQGATNEKLFF. CDR3 bases: TGTGCCAGTAGTCGAAGACAGGGCGCAACTAATGAAAAACTGTTTTTT.

This rearrangement joins TRBV7-2 to TRBJ2-1; TRBD1 might be the D (5 bases). Trimming took 5 bases from V and 5 from J, leaving 13 bases between them. The CDR3 contains 14 residues. CDR1 and CDR2 (germline): SGHTA, FQGNSA. This CDR3 reads CASSVTVGDNEQFF. The DNA of the CDR3 is TGTGCCAGCAGCGTAACAGTAGGGGACAATGAGCAGTTCTTC.

This chain uses TRBV20-1 with TRBJ2-7; TRBD1 aligns across 8 bases. The length of the CDR3 is 14 residues. With V trimmed by 3 bases and J by 2 bases, 6 bases remained unmatched. The V gene's germline CDR1 is DFQATT and CDR2 SNEGSKA (reference sequence). DNA for the CDR3: TGCAGTGCTAGTCTCAGGGGGCCCGCCTACGAGCAGTACTTC. Its translation is CSASLRGPAYEQYF.